The entry below gives a single T cell receptor (beta chain) sequence along with its context. Authors' analysis steps: By means of reference gene primer amplification, nucleated cell counts were estimated. Only in-frame clones appear in the TCRdb table, and some are missing; sequencing was by immunoSEQ multiplex PCR. Clone size and the V and J calls come from that table; the DNA yielded D and trimming. The sample contains some 180,000 clones, about nine tenths of which appear only once. This specimen comes from a study of blood T cell repertoires in COVID-19. Study-wide context: Both acute and convalescent COVID-19 samples were obtained from the United States, Italy and Spain. In each case, the material was cDNA or gDNA derived from T cells, B-cell-depleted T cells, or PBMCs.

The CDR3 length is 16 residues. Trimming removed 1 base from V and 1 base from J; junction bases left unmatched: 3. Germline values: CDR1 MDHEN, CDR2 SYDVKM. Sequencing was carried out using peripheral blood. The J gene is TRBJ2-3, the V gene TRBV28, with 9 bases fitting TRBD2. The sequence was collected from a man in his fifties or sixties with acute or convalescent COVID-19. This CDR3 is CASSLFGGRGTDTQYF. The CDR3 coding sequence is TGTGCCAGCAGTTTATTTGGCGGGAGGGGCACAGATACGCAGTATTTT. Full variable domain (missing parts from reference TRBV28 and TRBJ2-3): DVKVTQSSRYLVKRTGEKVFLECVQDMDHENMFWYRQDPGLGLRLIYFSYDVKMKEKGDIPEGYSVSREKKERFSLILESASTNQTSMYLCASSLFGGRGTDTQYFGPGTRLTVL.